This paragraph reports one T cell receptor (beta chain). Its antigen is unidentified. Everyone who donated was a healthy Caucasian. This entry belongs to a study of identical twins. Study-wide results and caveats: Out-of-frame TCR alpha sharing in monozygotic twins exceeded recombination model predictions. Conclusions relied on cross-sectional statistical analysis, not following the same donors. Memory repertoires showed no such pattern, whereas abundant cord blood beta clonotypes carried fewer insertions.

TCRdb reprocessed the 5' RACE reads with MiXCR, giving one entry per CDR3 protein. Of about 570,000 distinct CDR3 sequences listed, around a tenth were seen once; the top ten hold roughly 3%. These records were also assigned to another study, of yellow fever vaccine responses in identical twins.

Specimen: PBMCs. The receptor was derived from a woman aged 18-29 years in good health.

The CDR3 nucleotides are TGTGCCAGCAGTTTTTCGGGGACTACACAAGAGACCCAGTACTTC. It specifies CASSFSGTTQETQYF. The rearrangement uses TRBV12-3 or TRBV12-4 and TRBJ2-5, with TRBD2 identical over 7 bases. The junction had 6 bases not matched to a gene; V was cut back by 3 bases and J by 2 bases. This CDR3 has 15 amino acids.